This T cell receptor beta chain was recorded in a study of glioma-infiltrating T cells after dendritic cell vaccination. Across the study: Between the early 2000s and the early 2010s, patients got autologous tumor lysate-pulsed dendritic cell vaccines.

Time point in this sample: after dendritic cell vaccination, including at tumor progression/relapse. Patients had residual fresh-frozen tumor tissue and more than two years of survival data. Blood PBMC samples: pre-vaccination, two weeks post third vaccination, and at tumor progression. V gave up 4 bases and J gave up 5 bases, with 14 bases separating them. The CDR3 runs 15 residues. The germline CDR1 and CDR2 sequences are SNHLY and FYNNEI. Regarding the study as a whole: Longer survival after dendritic cell vaccination followed higher pretreatment TIL content.

The repertoire was sequenced with immunoSEQ multiplex PCR; TCRdb's copy has only in-frame clones and lacks some. The sample has 98,000 or so clones; approximately 80% are singletons. This clone was observed at least ten times. Its specificity is not known. This rearrangement joins TRBV2 to TRBJ1-4; perhaps TRBD1 as D (6 bases). The starting material was blood, obtained after dendritic cell vaccination. The clonotype originates from a human donor with glioblastoma. The CDR3 DNA follows: TGTGCCAGCAGTGTCAGGGGCAGCCCGAATGAAAAACTGTTTTTT. It translates to CASSVRGSPNEKLFF.